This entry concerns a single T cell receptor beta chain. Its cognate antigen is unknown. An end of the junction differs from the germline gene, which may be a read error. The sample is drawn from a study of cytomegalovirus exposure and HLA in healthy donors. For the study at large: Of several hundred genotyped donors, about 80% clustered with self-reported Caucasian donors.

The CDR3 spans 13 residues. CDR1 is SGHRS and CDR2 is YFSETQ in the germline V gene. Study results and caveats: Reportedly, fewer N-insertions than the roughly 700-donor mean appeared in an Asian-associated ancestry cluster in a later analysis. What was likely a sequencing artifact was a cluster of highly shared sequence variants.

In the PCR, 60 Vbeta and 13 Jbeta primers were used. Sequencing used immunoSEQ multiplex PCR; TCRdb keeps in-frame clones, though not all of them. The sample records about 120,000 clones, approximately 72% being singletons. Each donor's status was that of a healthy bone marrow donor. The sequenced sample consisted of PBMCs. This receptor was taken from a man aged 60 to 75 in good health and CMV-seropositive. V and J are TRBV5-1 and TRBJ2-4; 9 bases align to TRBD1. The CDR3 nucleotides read TGCGCCAGCAGCCCGGGACAGGGAAACAGTCAGTACTTC. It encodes CASSPGQGNSQYF.